This is a list of T cell receptor beta chains from one sample in a study of tumor-infiltrating lymphocytes in primary liver carcinoma. From the multiplex PCR reads, TCRdb called clonotypes with MiXCR, one entry per CDR3 protein. The top ten clones hold 27% of a sample with about 92,000 distinct CDR3 sequences, approximately 68% of them seen once. Sequenced input: tumor-adjacent normal liver tissue. The receptors shown here come from a man in his forties with primary liver carcinoma and hepatitis B virus infection. Each CDR3 is given with its conserved first and last residue. D genes are given only for firm matches. Clone size appears in some rows only: once, few, many, or a class for an expanded clone.

clone_size j_call v_call d_call cdr3_aa cdr3_nt
NA TRBJ2-1 TRBV6-6 NA CVSRSGYSYNEQFF TGTGTCAGCAGGAGCGGCTACTCCTACAATGAGCAGTTCTTC
many TRBJ1-1 TRBV29-1 NA CSASRDGSTEAFF TGCAGCGCCTCCAGGGACGGGTCCACTGAAGCTTTCTTT
many TRBJ2-7 TRBV5-5 TRBD2 CASSLTSGDYEQYF TGTGCCAGCAGCTTAACTAGCGGGGACTACGAGCAGTACTTC
NA TRBJ2-7 TRBV7-9 NA CASSLISFGSRVSGAEQYF TGTGCCAGCAGCTTAATCTCATTTGGTTCTAGGGTTTCAGGAGCCGAGCAGTACTTC
few TRBJ2-2 TRBV24-1 NA CATSGTGLRTGELFF TGTGCCACCAGTGGTACAGGGTTACGGACCGGGGAGCTGTTTTTT
once TRBJ1-5 TRBV7-8 NA CASSPGVDNQPQHF TGTGCCAGTAGCCCTGGGGTAGATAATCAGCCCCAGCATTTT
few TRBJ2-1 TRBV28 NA CASSPSGNEQFF TGTGCCAGCTCCCCGTCGGGGAATGAGCAGTTCTTC
NA TRBJ2-7 TRBV6-5 NA CATTRELRGAYGQYF TGTGCCACCACAAGGGAACTCAGGGGGGCCTACGGGCAGTACTTC
many TRBJ2-3 TRBV6-1 NA CASSGGATDTQYF TGTGCCAGCAGTGGGGGGGCCACAGATACGCAGTATTTT
NA TRBJ2-3 TRBV29-1 NA CNAAGWENTQYF TGCAACGCAGCCGGTTGGGAAAATACGCAGTATTTT
medium-sized TRBJ2-7 TRBV11-1 NA CASSLLGPYEQYF TGTGCCAGCAGCTTACTCGGACCCTACGAGCAGTACTTC
NA TRBJ2-3 TRBV11-2 NA CASSLLVTDPRDTQYF TGTGCCAGCAGCTTATTAGTAACGGATCCTCGGGATACGCAGTATTTT
NA TRBJ2-1 TRBV2 TRBD1 CAIYRDSTDNEQFF TGTGCAATTTATCGGGACAGCACGGACAATGAGCAGTTCTTC
NA TRBJ2-7 TRBV6-1 TRBD2 CASSHGLAAYEQYF TGTGCCAGTAGTCATGGACTAGCGGCCTACGAGCAATACTTC
many TRBJ2-7 TRBV13 TRBD2 CASSGRAPYEQYF TGTGCCAGCTCAGGGAGGGCCCCCTACGAGCAGTACTTC
NA TRBJ2-5 TRBV11-1 NA CASSPPPEVRKDFRETLHF TGTGCCAGCAGCCCGCCCCCGGAGGTCAGGAAGGACTTCCGAGAGACCCTGCACTTC
NA TRBJ2-4 TRBV7-9 TRBD2 CASSLRLAGGLGVKNIQYF TGTGCCAGCAGCCTAAGACTAGCGGGAGGGCTTGGAGTCAAAAACATTCAGTACTTC
NA TRBJ2-7 TRBV11-2 NA CARSYERSSYEQYF TGTGCCCGCAGCTACGAGAGGAGCTCCTACGAACAGTATTTC
few TRBJ2-3 TRBV5-1 NA CASSSEEPSTDTQYF TGCGCCAGCAGCTCGGAGGAACCTAGCACAGATACGCAGTATTTT
NA TRBJ2-5 TRBV11-1 NA CANGPPQEVRKDFQETQYF TGTGCCAACGGCCCGCCCCAGGAGGTCAGGAAGGACTTCCAAGAGACCCAGTACTTC
NA TRBJ2-1 TRBV11-2 TRBD2 CASSIAGTTNEHFF TGTGCCAGCAGCATAGCAGGGACTACCAATGAGCACTTCTTC
NA TRBJ2-2 TRBV11-2 NA CVSSLFGGSARELFF TGTGTCAGCAGCTTATTCGGGGGTTCGGCCAGGGAGCTGTTTTTT
once TRBJ2-1 TRBV12-3/TRBV12-4 TRBD2 CASMTSGIVGEHFF TGTGCCAGCATGACTAGCGGGATAGTGGGTGAGCACTTCTTC
few TRBJ2-3 TRBV30 NA CAWSAAVGDTQYF TGTGCCTGGAGTGCGGCCGTCGGGGATACGCAGTATTTT
many TRBJ2-7 TRBV4-1 TRBD2 CASSQEFLAGTDYEQYF TGCGCCAGCAGCCAAGAGTTCCTAGCGGGAACGGACTACGAGCAGTACTTC
large TRBJ2-5 TRBV11-2 NA CASSDLTGAGETQYF TGTGCCAGCAGCGACCTGACAGGAGCGGGAGAGACCCAGTACTTC
NA TRBJ2-7 TRBV7-8 NA CASRGDTSYEHYF TGTGCTAGCAGGGGGGATACATCCTACGAGCACTACTTC
many TRBJ2-5 TRBV5-4 NA CASSSGQKQETQYF TGTGCCAGCAGCTCCGGACAGAAACAAGAGACCCAGTACTTC
NA TRBJ1-2 TRBV28 NA CASSLIKGHGYTF TGTGCCAGCAGTTTAATCAAGGGTCATGGCTACACCTTC
NA TRBJ2-7 TRBV6-2/TRBV6-3 NA CASSGNMGLYEQYF TGTGCCAGCAGTGGGAACATGGGGCTCTATGAGCAGTACTTC
NA TRBJ2-6 TRBV7-9 NA CTSTGEDSGANVLIF TGTACCAGCACCGGGGAAGACTCTGGTGCCAACGTCCTGATTTTC
once TRBJ1-6 TRBV12-3/TRBV12-4 NA CANSFGRGAYNSPLHF NA
many TRBJ1-4 TRBV28 NA CASSLHGQNEKLFF TGTGCCAGCAGTTTACACGGCCAGAATGAAAAACTGTTTTTT
many TRBJ2-1 TRBV7-8 NA CASSPLGGGYNEQFF TGTGCCAGCAGCCCCCTGGGGGGCGGCTACAATGAGCAGTTCTTC
many TRBJ1-5 TRBV4-1 NA CASSQEGGLGNQPQHF TGCGCCAGCAGCCAAGAAGGAGGATTAGGAAATCAGCCCCAGCATTTT
NA TRBJ1-4 TRBV12-3/TRBV12-4 NA CDSSPRGLKCEKLFF TGTGACAGCAGTCCGCGAGGACTAAAGTGTGAAAAACTGTTTTTC
NA TRBJ2-1 TRBV29-1 NA CSVVHHEQFF TGTAGCGTTGTTCATCATGAGCAGTTCTTC
once TRBJ1-2 TRBV6-6 NA CAGSYLSELTF TGTGCCGGCAGTTACTTGAGTGAGCTCACCTTC
NA TRBJ2-7 TRBV11-2 NA CASSLGGTPPYELYF TGTGCCAGCAGCCTCGGCGGGACTCCACCCTACGAACTGTACTTC
NA TRBJ2-1 TRBV29-1 NA CSVGARYNEQFF TGCAGCGTTGGAGCTAGGTACAATGAGCAGTTCTTC
NA TRBJ2-3 TRBV13 NA CASSLSIWGPDTQYF TGTGCCAGCAGCTTAAGCATCTGGGGACCAGATACGCAGTATTTT
NA TRBJ2-5 TRBV7-2 NA CASSSIGIAQYF TGTGCCAGCAGCTCCATAGGAATTGCCCAGTACTTC
NA TRBJ2-3 TRBV11-2 TRBD1 CVSNFDRGTDTLYF TGTGTCAGCAACTTCGACAGGGGGACAGATACGCTGTATTTT
once TRBJ2-1 TRBV6-2/TRBV6-3 NA CTVGTGGAYNEQFF TGTACCGTCGGGACTGGCGGGGCCTACAATGAACAGTTCTTC
NA TRBJ1-2 TRBV4-1 NA CAISPPTGANYGYTF TGCGCCATCAGCCCCCCGACGGGGGCCAACTATGGCTACACCTTC
few TRBJ1-2 TRBV5-1 TRBD1 CASSFQGAADGYTF TGCGCCAGCAGCTTTCAGGGGGCGGCCGATGGCTACACCTTC